One and the same sample provided the 20 T cell receptor beta chains below, sequenced in a study of cytomegalovirus exposure and HLA in healthy donors. 60 Vbeta and 13 Jbeta primers were used in PCR. Produced via immunoSEQ multiplex PCR; TCRdb's table is partial and in-frame only. Among 130,000 or so clones listed, approximately 85% were seen once. Material: PBMCs. All receptors come from a woman in her 30s in good health and CMV-seropositive.

V usage is TRBV4-1 and J usage is TRBJ1-1; D perhaps matches TRBD1 (5 bases). V was cut by 0 bases and J by 10 bases, with 12 bases left in between. This CDR3 has 13 amino acids. Germline loops: CDR1 MGHRA, CDR2 YSYEKL. This CDR3 is CASSQETEASAFF. The CDR3 DNA reads as TGCGCCAGCAGCCAAGAGACAGAGGCATCAGCTTTCTTT.

The chain links TRBV6-5 to TRBJ1-3; D is unclear. The CDR3 spans 13 residues. V lost 2 bases, J lost 4 bases, and 6 bases lay in between. Germline lookup yields CDR1 MNHEY and CDR2 SVGAGI. The CDR3 DNA is TGTGCCAGCAGTTACGACGGGGGAAACACCATATATTTT. Residues: CASSYDGGNTIYF.

The chain recombines TRBV5-6 with TRBJ2-2, with D perhaps matching TRBD2 (6 bases). The germline V and J ends were trimmed by 2 bases and 3 bases, with 17 bases remaining between them. The CDR3 runs 17 residues. Germline V gene data show CDR1 as SGHDT and CDR2 as YYEEEE. CDR3 sequence: CASSLRAGLPYTGELFF. CDR3 DNA: TGTGCCAGCAGCTTACGGGCGGGACTCCCATACACCGGGGAGCTGTTTTTT.

The chain recombines TRBV5-1 with TRBJ2-3; TRBD2 matches at 14 bases. The trim removed 0 bases at V and 4 bases at J, leaving 1 base unmatched. The CDR3 sequence is 16 residues long. Per germline, CDR1 SGHRS and CDR2 YFSETQ. The CDR3, as DNA: TGCGCCAGCAGCTTGGGGGGACTAGCGGGAGCAGATACGCAGTATTTT. It codes for CASSLGGLAGADTQYF. Together with reference TRBV5-1 and TRBJ2-3, the CDR3 gives the full variable domain: KAGVTQTPRYLIKTRGQQVTLSCSPISGHRSVSWYQQTPGQGLQFLFEYFSETQRNKGNFPGRFSGRQFSNSRSEMNVSTLELGDSALYLCASSLGGLAGADTQYFGPGTRLTVL.

J is TRBJ2-4 and V is TRBV19; maybe TRBD1 (6 bases). The germline V gene has CDR1 LNHDA and CDR2 SQIVND (reference sequence). V lost 0 bases to trimming and J lost 4 bases, with 19 bases between them. CDR3 length equals 18 residues. The CDR3 DNA reads as TGTGCCAGTAGTATAGATCTGGGGGCAGGCCCGTTAAAAAACATTCAGTACTTC. The encoded protein is CASSIDLGAGPLKNIQYF.

The V and J genes are TRBV18 and TRBJ2-1; TRBD2 aligns across 12 bases. V dropped 0 bases and J dropped 6; count of bases not matched to a gene: 3. Looked up from germline, CDR1 is KGHSH and CDR2 is LQKENI. This CDR3 is built from 16 residues. The CDR3 DNA reads TGTGCCAGCTCACCACCACTAGCGGGAGGAGGCAATGAGCAGTTCTTC. Residues: CASSPPLAGGGNEQFF.

The rearrangement joins TRBV6-1 to TRBJ2-7; TRBD2 matches at 14 bases. The CDR3 runs to 16 residues. Per germline, CDR1 MNHNS and CDR2 SASEGT. V lost 4 bases and J lost 4; bases outside the gene matches: 6. The CDR3 nucleotides read TGTGCCAGCAGTGGACTAGCGGGAGGGCCTGTGTACGAGCAGTACTTC. Encoded protein: CASSGLAGGPVYEQYF.

The genes are TRBV2 and TRBJ1-1; D unresolved. Germline CDR1 SNHLY, CDR2 FYNNEI. This CDR3 spans 15 amino acids. With 2 bases removed from V and 3 bases from J, the gap between germline ends came to 13 bases. The CDR3 loop is CASSEPLAWDTEAFF. Here the CDR3 DNA reads TGTGCCAGCAGTGAACCCTTAGCCTGGGACACTGAAGCTTTCTTT.

This clone has more than one count but fewer than ten. The chain recombines TRBV29-1 with TRBJ1-2; 7 bases are shared with TRBD1. CDR3 size: 12 residues. CDR1 is SQVTM, CDR2 ANQGSEA, per germline. The ends lost 5 bases at V and 5 bases at J; junction bases unmatched: 5. CDR3 in amino acids: CSVRQGEYGYTF. DNA for the CDR3: TGCAGCGTTCGACAGGGAGAGTATGGCTACACCTTC.

The chain combines TRBV18 with TRBJ2-7; 11 nucleotides agree with TRBD1. V lost 0 bases, J lost 7 bases, and 8 bases stayed unmatched. CDR1 is KGHSH and CDR2 is LQKENI in the germline V gene. The CDR3 sequence is 16 residues long. The DNA for the CDR3 is TGTGCCAGCTCACCACCGAAAGGGACAGGGGGTAAAGAGCAGTACTTC. It is translated as CASSPPKGTGGKEQYF.

The rearrangement uses TRBV27 and TRBJ1-1; the D gene is possibly TRBD1 (5 bases). Between the trimmed V and J ends, which lost 2 bases and 6 bases, there was a span of 10 bases. Germline V gives CDR1 MNHEY, CDR2 SMNVEV (reference sequence). The CDR3 is 13 residues long. Here the CDR3 reads CASSLTGYSEAFF. In DNA, the CDR3 is TGTGCCAGCAGTTTAACAGGATACTCTGAAGCTTTCTTT.

The rearrangement joins TRBV6-5 to TRBJ1-5; 7 nucleotides match TRBD1. The CDR3 runs to 15 residues. Germline loops: CDR1 MNHEY, CDR2 SVGAGI. V shed 4 bases and J 0 bases; nucleotides not matched to a gene: 3. The CDR3 DNA sequence: TGTGCCAGCAGTTCGACAGGGCTTAGCAATCAGCCCCAGCATTTT. Translating gives CASSSTGLSNQPQHF.

V and J are TRBV7-9 and TRBJ1-5; a weak D match, TRBD1 (5 bases). The V gene's germline CDR1 is SEHNR and CDR2 FQNEAQ (reference sequence). V lost 9 bases and J 2 bases, leaving 8 bases between the germline ends. CDR3 length equals 12 residues. CDR3 sequence: CASQQGNQPQHF. The CDR3 DNA reads TGTGCCAGTCAACAGGGCAATCAGCCCCAGCATTTT.

The chain employs TRBV19 and TRBJ1-1; D is unresolved. Per germline, CDR1 LNHDA and CDR2 SQIVND (reference sequence). CDR3 length equals 14 residues. The V and J ends lost 5 bases and 1 base respectively, with 11 bases between them. The CDR3 protein is CASSPRAQNTEAFF. CDR3 coding DNA: TGTGCCAGTAGTCCTAGAGCTCAGAACACTGAAGCTTTCTTT.

This chain connects TRBV5-1 to TRBJ2-1; D gene unclear. CDR3 size: 11 residues. V was pared by 2 bases and J by 9 bases, with 6 bases between. Germline V gene data show CDR1 as SGHRS and CDR2 as YFSETQ. The CDR3 DNA sequence: TGCGCCAGCAGCTTACTCGCTGAGCAGTTCTTC. Protein: CASSLLAEQFF.

The V call is TRBV19, the J call TRBJ1-1, with a weak D call TRBD1 (5 bases). CDR3 size: 14 residues. Between the trimmed V and J ends, which lost 5 bases and 5 bases, there was a span of 15 bases. Germline V gives CDR1 LNHDA, CDR2 SQIVND (reference sequence). The CDR3 reads CASSFRDSLTEAFF. In nucleotides, the CDR3 is TGTGCCAGTAGTTTTCGGGACTCCCTGACTGAAGCTTTCTTT.

The CDR3 DNA reads as TGTGCCAGCAGCGAAGCCCCGGGCACCGGGGAGCTGTTTTTT. Its protein product is CASSEAPGTGELFF. The chain has TRBV9 and TRBJ2-2; no clear D. From germline, CDR1 is SGDLS and CDR2 YYNGEE. The CDR3 extends over 14 amino acids. V shed 3 bases and J shed 4 bases, with 10 bases lying between them.

In this sample, this clone turned up a few times. The chain joins TRBV5-1 to TRBJ2-5; TRBD2 matches at 12 bases. Looked up from germline, CDR1 is SGHRS and CDR2 is YFSETQ. This CDR3 has 16 residues. V was clipped by 4 bases and J by 0 bases; unmatched bases: 4. The CDR3 DNA reads as TGCGCCAGCAGCACTCTAGCGGGGGGGCACCAAGAGACCCAGTACTTC. It specifies CASSTLAGGHQETQYF.

This chain links TRBV5-1 with TRBJ2-1; D is possibly TRBD2 (5 bases). Looked up from germline, CDR1 is SGHRS and CDR2 is YFSETQ. Trimming shortened V by 1 base and J by 2 bases, and 13 bases separated the two germline ends. The CDR3 length is 16 residues. The CDR3: CASSLFHSDAYNEQFF. The CDR3 bases are TGCGCCAGCAGCTTGTTTCATAGCGATGCCTACAATGAGCAGTTCTTC.

The genes are TRBV28 and TRBJ2-7; TRBD2 matches at 14 bases. The germline gives CDR1 MDHEN, CDR2 SYDVKM. The CDR3 has 18 amino acids. V shed 6 bases and J 5 bases; nucleotides not matched to a gene: 15. The DNA of the CDR3 is TGTGCCAGCAGCCCCCCGGGACTAGCGGGAGTGGGGAGTGACGAGCAGTACTTC. This encodes CASSPPGLAGVGSDEQYF.